This T cell receptor (beta chain) is drawn from a study of Tregs in tolerant kidney transplant recipients. General study points: The most relevant donor-specific Treg TCRbeta repertoire apparently came from expansion with activated donor B cells.

Thawed PBMCs were FACS-sorted into unstimulated CD4+CD25+CD127- regulatory T cells, CD4+CD25- non-regulatory cells, CD4 and CD8 cells. This clone has only one observation. Antigen: not known. V was trimmed by 2 bases and J by 8 bases, leaving 15 bases between them. This CDR3 region has 13 residues. Per germline, CDR1 GTSNPN and CDR2 SVGIG (reference sequence). Assay: immunoSEQ multiplex PCR; the TCRdb copy retains only in-frame clones and omits some. The sample holds about 100,000 clones; roughly 93% are singletons and the top ten take around 0.45%. Material: CD4+ T cells from blood, obtained before the transplant. V and J are TRBV30 and TRBJ1-2, with TRBD1 as a possible D gene (6 bases). The receptor's source is a human donor who received a combined kidney and bone marrow transplant. CDR3 sequence reads: CAWSWGPPRGYTF. The CDR3 DNA reads TGTGCCTGGAGTTGGGGGCCCCCTCGGGGCTACACCTTC.